This paragraph covers one TCR beta chain sequence. This sample is drawn from a study of blood T cell repertoires in COVID-19. For the study at large: Both acute and convalescent COVID-19 samples were obtained from the United States, Italy and Spain. T cells, B-cell-depleted T cells, or PBMCs provided the cDNA or gDNA that served as material.

In the original processing: Using reference gene primer amplification, nucleated cell counts were estimated. The table came from immunoSEQ multiplex PCR; TCRdb's copy has only in-frame clones and leaves some out. Clone size and V and J calls were adopted from that table, with D and trimming inferred from the DNA. The sample includes fewer than 250,000 clones, 84% of them seen just once. Germline V CDR1 and CDR2: LNHDA, SQIVND (reference sequence). Losses at the gene ends were 1 base for V and 7 bases for J; bases not matched to a gene: 6. The CDR3 is 14 amino acids. The source is a human donor in a cohort sampled during active COVID-19. The material sequenced was peripheral blood. The V gene is TRBV19, the J gene TRBJ1-2; TRBD1 matches at 7 bases. The CDR3 nucleotides are TGTGCCAGTAGTATAGTTCAGGGGGTCGGTGGCTACACCTTC. Residues: CASSIVQGVGGYTF.